The 14 T cell receptor beta chains given below trace back to one sample, sequenced in a study of chemoradiotherapy in HPV16-positive cancers. Method: immunoSEQ multiplex PCR; TCRdb's copy keeps in-frame clones and lacks some. This table holds fewer than 7,500 clones, more than 80% found once. The material sequenced was blood, taken from a patient who underwent chemoradiotherapy. The source of these receptors is a human donor with HPV-associated anogenital cancer.

Only a few counts were recorded for this clone. The chain combines TRBV6-5 with TRBJ2-7; D remains unclear. Germline V gives CDR1 MNHEY, CDR2 SVGAGI. The CDR3 runs 15 residues. Trimming removed 6 bases at V and 1 base at J, with 16 bases between. The CDR3 DNA reads TGTGCCAGCAGCACTGCCTCGACGGGTTCCTACGAGCAGTACTTC. It is translated as CASSTASTGSYEQYF.

The chain carries TRBV5-6 and TRBJ2-3; TRBD1 matches at 9 bases. Germline CDR1 is SGHDT and CDR2 is YYEEEE. Unmatched junction bases numbered 8, after V lost 4 bases and J lost 5 bases. The CDR3 loop spans 15 amino acids. The CDR3 nucleotides read TGTGCCAGCAGCCCAGGGACAGGGAAACAAGATACGCAGTATTTT. Translated: CASSPGTGKQDTQYF.

The J gene is TRBJ2-3, the V gene TRBV4-3; 10 bases fit TRBD2. Trimming cost V 1 base and J 0 bases; bases outside gene matches: 4. Germline CDR1 reads LGHNA; CDR2 reads YSLEER. This CDR3 contains 17 residues. In DNA, the CDR3 is TGCGCCAGCAGCCAAGCTCCGACTAGCGGGAGCACAGATACGCAGTATTTT. Translation: CASSQAPTSGSTDTQYF.

The chain combines TRBV11-3 with TRBJ2-7; D might be TRBD2 (6 bases). The CDR3 totals 14 residues. Germline V CDR1 and CDR2: SGHNT, YENEEA. The ends were cut back, 5 bases at V and 4 bases at J, with 15 bases in the middle. The CDR3 region has the DNA TGTGCCAGCAGCCCACGGGAGCGCCCTTACGAGCAGTACTTC. Its protein product is CASSPRERPYEQYF. Looking up the rest from reference TRBV11-3 and TRBJ2-7 gives the full variable domain: EAGVVQSPRYKIIEKKQPVAFWCNPISGHNTLYWYLQNLGQGPELLIRYENEEAVDDSQLPKDRFSAERLKGVDSTLKIQPAELGDSAVYLCASSPRERPYEQYFGPGTRLTVT.

This clone was picked up one time. The chain employs TRBV2 and TRBJ1-1; 9 bases map to TRBD1. Germline CDR1 SNHLY, CDR2 FYNNEI. With V trimmed by 6 bases and J by 5 bases, 10 bases remained unmatched. The CDR3 is 15 amino acids. CDR3 coding DNA: TGTGCCAGCAGCGAGTCAGGACAGGGGAGGACTGAAGCTTTCTTT. This encodes CASSESGQGRTEAFF. The full variable domain, its missing parts supplied by reference TRBV2 and TRBJ1-1, is EPEVTQTPSHQVTQMGQEVILRCVPISNHLYFYWYRQILGQKVEFLVSFYNNEISEKSEIFDDQFSVERPDGSNFTLKIRSTKLEDSAMYFCASSESGQGRTEAFFGQGTRLTVV.

The chain links TRBV10-3 to TRBJ1-5; D is ambiguous. The CDR3 is 15 amino acids. Germline lookup yields CDR1 ENHRY and CDR2 SYGVKD. Trimming removed 0 bases at V and 6 bases at J, with 12 bases between. This CDR3 is CAISESAANTQPQHF. CDR3 in DNA: TGTGCCATCAGTGAGTCGGCCGCAAATACTCAGCCCCAGCATTTT.

In its sample, this clone was seen once. J is TRBJ2-5 and V is TRBV5-1; no definite D call. The J call may be faulty, since TRBJ2-7 better matches the DNA end. CDR3 length: 11 amino acids. Germline-derived CDR1 and CDR2 are SGHRS and YFSETQ. CDR3 sequence (DNA): TGCGCCAGCAGCGAGAACTACGAGCAGTACTTC. It specifies CASSENYEQYF.

The rearrangement joins TRBV4-1 to TRBJ1-2; 9 nucleotides align to TRBD1. The length of the CDR3 is 16 residues. V gave up 3 bases and J gave up 8 bases; unmatched junction bases: 13. Germline-derived CDR1 and CDR2 are MGHRA and YSYEKL. The DNA for the CDR3 is TGCGCCAGCAGCCAGGCGGGGACAGGGAGTAACCGGGGCTACACCTTC. As protein: CASSQAGTGSNRGYTF.

The gene calls are TRBV19 and TRBJ2-7; no firm D call. V gave up 1 base and J gave up 6 bases, with 10 bases separating them. The CDR3 covers 13 residues. Germline V gene data show CDR1 as LNHDA and CDR2 as SQIVND (reference sequence). The CDR3 spells CASSIVFRAEQYF. The CDR3 DNA is TGTGCCAGTAGTATAGTGTTCCGGGCCGAGCAGTACTTC.

The chain recombines TRBV10-1 with TRBJ1-5; 10 nucleotides agree with TRBD1. Germline V gene lookup returns CDR1 WNHNN and CDR2 SYGVQD (reference sequence). Trimming cost V 4 bases and J 5 bases; bases outside gene matches: 2. CDR3 size: 14 residues. CDR3 sequence (DNA): TGCGCCAGCAGTGGCGGGACAGGGGATCAGCCCCAGCATTTT. Translated, it gives CASSGGTGDQPQHF.

V is TRBV6-5 and J is TRBJ1-5, with D uncertain. The CDR3 consists of 15 residues. CDR1 and CDR2 from the germline V gene are MNHEY and SVGAGI. The V and J ends lost 6 bases and 2 bases respectively, with 14 bases between them. This CDR3 is CASSLIGRGNQPQHF. The CDR3 nucleotides are TGTGCCAGCAGCCTTATCGGGCGAGGCAATCAGCCCCAGCATTTT.

This chain joins TRBV5-1 and TRBJ2-1, with 7 bases fitting TRBD2. The J segment lost 2 bases and the V segment lost 1 base, leaving 3 bases of the junction unmatched. This CDR3 is built from 15 residues. Germline V gene lookup returns CDR1 SGHRS and CDR2 YFSETQ. The CDR3 bases are TGCGCCAGCAGCTTGACGGGAGGTCCCTACAATGAGCAGTTCTTC. It codes for CASSLTGGPYNEQFF.

The V and J genes are TRBV5-4 and TRBJ2-3; 7 nucleotides agree with TRBD2. The junction had 2 bases not matched to a gene; V was cut back by 2 bases and J by 2 bases. This CDR3 spans 14 amino acids. Germline V lookup: CDR1 SGHNT, CDR2 YYREEE (reference sequence). The CDR3 is CASSLAGPTDTQYF. The CDR3 coding sequence is TGTGCCAGCAGCTTAGCGGGACCCACAGATACGCAGTATTTT.

V is TRBV11-2 and J is TRBJ2-7, with D perhaps TRBD2 (7 bases). Germline loops: CDR1 SGHAT, CDR2 FQNNGV. V lost 6 bases to trimming and J lost 2 bases, with 20 bases between them. The CDR3 consists of 16 residues. CDR3 in DNA: TGTGCCAGCAGTCAATTGAGGGGAGGGGGAGCCTACGAGCAGTACTTC. It codes for CASSQLRGGGAYEQYF. Full variable domain (remainder filled in from reference TRBV11-2 and TRBJ2-7): EAGVAQSPRYKIIEKRQSVAFWCNPISGHATLYWYQQILGQGPKLLIQFQNNGVVDDSQLPKDRFSAERLKGVDSTLKIQPAKLEDSAVYLCASSQLRGGGAYEQYFGPGTRLTVT.